This record covers a single T cell receptor beta chain. Antigen specificity is unknown. The CDR3 totals 14 residues. With 4 bases removed from V and 5 bases from J, the gap between germline ends came to 14 bases. CDR1 and CDR2 from the germline V gene are MGHRA and YSYEKL. Included in the TCR beta cDNA libraries were unique molecular identifiers. TCRdb analysed the PCR reads with MiXCR anew, one entry per CDR3 protein. This sample has hundreds of thousands of distinct CDR3 sequences, with over 45% found just once. The sample is drawn from a study of post-analysis software for immune sequencing data. Study outcomes and limitations: The study found significantly lower normalized Chao1 diversity in multiple sclerosis patients than in controls. Patients carried five TRBV segments more frequently than controls did, and TRBV5-6, TRBV5-1 and TRBV20-1 were among them.

V and J are TRBV4-1 and TRBJ2-5; maybe TRBD2 (5 bases). The sequenced material came from blood. This TCR was recovered from a girl between 2 and 10 years old with multiple sclerosis. The CDR3 loop is CASSPGPTGETQYF. Here the CDR3 DNA reads TGCGCCAGCAGCCCCGGGCCAACGGGGGAGACCCAGTACTTC.